Detailed here is one TCR beta chain. This specimen comes from a study of blood T cell repertoires in COVID-19. For the study at large: COVID-19 samples from acute and convalescent phases originated in the United States, Italy and Spain. From T cells, B-cell-depleted T cells, or PBMCs came the material, which was cDNA or gDNA.

V dropped 3 bases and J dropped 9 bases, with 15 bases sitting between them. Per germline, CDR1 ENHRY and CDR2 SYGVKD. This CDR3 region has 14 residues. Original data processing: Nucleated cell counts were estimated from reference gene primer amplification. The data were produced by immunoSEQ multiplex PCR, yet TCRdb's version contains in-frame clones alone and is incomplete. For V, J and clone size, that table is used; D and trimming come from the DNA. The sample contains 85,000 to 110,000 clones, approximately 88% of which appear only once. V usage is TRBV10-3 and J usage is TRBJ2-1; a weak D match, TRBD1 (6 bases). This receptor was obtained from a human donor in a cohort sampled during active COVID-19. What was sequenced was peripheral blood. CDR3: CAISDNRDSAEQFF. DNA of the CDR3: TGTGCCATCAGTGACAACAGGGATTCCGCTGAGCAGTTCTTC.